The T cell receptor (beta chain) under discussion was sequenced for a study of shared clonotypes between healthy human individuals. The germline gives CDR1 MDHEN, CDR2 SYDVKM. The V end lost 3 bases, the J end lost 12 bases, and 21 bases lay between the germline ends. The CDR3 loop spans 14 amino acids. This table comes from immunoSEQ multiplex PCR, and its TCRdb copy is limited to in-frame clones, with some not included. The repertoire holds some 500,000 clones, with about 96% as singletons. This clonotype was sampled from a woman aged 25 to 39 in good health. The rearrangement uses TRBV28 and TRBJ2-7; no clear D gene. The sequenced material came from naive CD4+ T cells sorted from blood. Subset of the sample: CD45RA+ positively selected. The CDR3 DNA sequence: TGTGCCAGCAGTTTTGAACTTGTGGAGCGTCAGTGGTACTTC. Protein product: CASSFELVERQWYF.